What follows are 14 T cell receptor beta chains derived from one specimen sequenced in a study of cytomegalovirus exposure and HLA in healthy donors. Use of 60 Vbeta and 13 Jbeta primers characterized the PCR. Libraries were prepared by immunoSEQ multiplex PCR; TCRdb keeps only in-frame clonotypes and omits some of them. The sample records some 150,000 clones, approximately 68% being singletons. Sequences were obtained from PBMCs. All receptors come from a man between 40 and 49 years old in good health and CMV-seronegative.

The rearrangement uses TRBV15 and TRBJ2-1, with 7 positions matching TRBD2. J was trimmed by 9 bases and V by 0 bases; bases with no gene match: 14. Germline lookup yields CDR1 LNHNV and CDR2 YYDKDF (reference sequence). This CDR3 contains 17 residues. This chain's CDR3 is CATSRDTGRMERGEQFF. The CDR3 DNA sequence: TGTGCCACCAGCAGAGATACCGGGAGGATGGAAAGGGGTGAGCAGTTCTTC.

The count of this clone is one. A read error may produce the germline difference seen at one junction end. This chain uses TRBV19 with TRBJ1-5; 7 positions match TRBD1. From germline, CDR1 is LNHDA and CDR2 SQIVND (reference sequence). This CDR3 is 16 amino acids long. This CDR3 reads CASSLSRTGWGQPQNF. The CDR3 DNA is TGTGCCAGTAGTCTATCTCGGACAGGCTGGGGGCAGCCCCAGAATTTT.

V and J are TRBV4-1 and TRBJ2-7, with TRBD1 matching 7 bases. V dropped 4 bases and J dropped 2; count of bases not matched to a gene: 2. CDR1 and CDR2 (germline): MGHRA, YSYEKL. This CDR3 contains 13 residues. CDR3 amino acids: CASSPGQTYEQYF. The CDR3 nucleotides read TGCGCCAGCAGCCCGGGACAGACCTACGAGCAGTACTTC.

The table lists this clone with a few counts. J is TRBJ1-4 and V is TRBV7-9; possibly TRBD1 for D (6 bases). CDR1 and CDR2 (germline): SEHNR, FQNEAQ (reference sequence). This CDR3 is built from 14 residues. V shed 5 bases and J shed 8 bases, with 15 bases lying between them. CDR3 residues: CASSLGTPAEKLFF. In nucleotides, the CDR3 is TGTGCCAGCAGCCTCGGGACACCTGCCGAAAAACTGTTTTTT.

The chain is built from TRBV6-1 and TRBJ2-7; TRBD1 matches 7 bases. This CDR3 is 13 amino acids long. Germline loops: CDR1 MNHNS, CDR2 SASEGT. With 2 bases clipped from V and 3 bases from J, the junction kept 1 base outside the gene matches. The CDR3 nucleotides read TGTGCCAGCAGTGAACCAGGGGGCTACGAGCAGTACTTC. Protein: CASSEPGGYEQYF.

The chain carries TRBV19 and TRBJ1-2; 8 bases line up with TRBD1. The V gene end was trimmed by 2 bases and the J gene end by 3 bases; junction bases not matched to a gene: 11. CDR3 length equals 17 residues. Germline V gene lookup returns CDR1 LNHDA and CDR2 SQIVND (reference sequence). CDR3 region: CASSIPSGRGQDYGYTF. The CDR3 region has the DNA TGTGCCAGTAGTATACCCTCGGGCAGGGGGCAGGACTATGGCTACACCTTC.

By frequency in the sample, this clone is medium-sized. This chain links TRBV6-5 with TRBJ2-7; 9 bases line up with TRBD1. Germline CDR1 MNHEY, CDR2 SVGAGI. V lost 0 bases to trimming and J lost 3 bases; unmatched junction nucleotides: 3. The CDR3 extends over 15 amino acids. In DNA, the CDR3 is TGTGCCAGCAGTTACTCGGAGACAGGGGGCTACGAGCAGTACTTC. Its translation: CASSYSETGGYEQYF.

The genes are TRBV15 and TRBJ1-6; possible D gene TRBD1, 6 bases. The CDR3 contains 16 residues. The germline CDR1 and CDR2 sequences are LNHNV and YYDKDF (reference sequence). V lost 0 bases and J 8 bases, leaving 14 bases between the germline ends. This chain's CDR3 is CATSRDRGTTYSPLHF. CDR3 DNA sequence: TGTGCCACCAGCAGAGATAGGGGGACAACCTATTCACCCCTCCACTTT. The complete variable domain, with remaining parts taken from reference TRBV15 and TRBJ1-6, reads DAMVIQNPRYQVTQFGKPVTLSCSQTLNHNVMYWYQQKSSQAPKLLFHYYDKDFNNEADTPDNFQSRRPNTSFCFLDIRSPGLGDTAMYLCATSRDRGTTYSPLHFGNGTRLTVT.

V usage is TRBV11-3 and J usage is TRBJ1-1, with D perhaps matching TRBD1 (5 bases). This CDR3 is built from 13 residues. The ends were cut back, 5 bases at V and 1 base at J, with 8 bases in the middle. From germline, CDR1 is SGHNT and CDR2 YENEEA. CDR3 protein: CASSQDTNTEAFF. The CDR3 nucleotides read TGTGCCAGCAGCCAGGACACGAACACTGAAGCTTTCTTT. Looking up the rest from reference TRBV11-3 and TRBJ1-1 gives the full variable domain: EAGVVQSPRYKIIEKKQPVAFWCNPISGHNTLYWYLQNLGQGPELLIRYENEEAVDDSQLPKDRFSAERLKGVDSTLKIQPAELGDSAVYLCASSQDTNTEAFFGQGTRLTVV.

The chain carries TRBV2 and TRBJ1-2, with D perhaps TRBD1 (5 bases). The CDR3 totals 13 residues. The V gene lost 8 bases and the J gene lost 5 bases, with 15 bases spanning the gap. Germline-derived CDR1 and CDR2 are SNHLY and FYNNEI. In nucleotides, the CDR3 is TGTGCCAGCCCGAGCGGGACTAGTTATGGCTACACCTTC. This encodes CASPSGTSYGYTF.

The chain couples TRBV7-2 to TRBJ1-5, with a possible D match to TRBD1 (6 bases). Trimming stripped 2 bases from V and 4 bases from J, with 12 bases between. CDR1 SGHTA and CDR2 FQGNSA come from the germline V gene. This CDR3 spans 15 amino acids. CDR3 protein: CASSLLQGRNQPQHF. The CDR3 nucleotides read TGTGCCAGCAGCTTACTACAGGGTCGAAATCAGCCCCAGCATTTT.

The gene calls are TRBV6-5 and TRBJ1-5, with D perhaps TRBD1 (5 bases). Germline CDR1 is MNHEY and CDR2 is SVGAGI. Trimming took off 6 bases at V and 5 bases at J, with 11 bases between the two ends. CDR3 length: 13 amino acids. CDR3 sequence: CASSRGKDQPQHF. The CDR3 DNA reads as TGTGCCAGCAGCCGGGGGAAGGATCAGCCCCAGCATTTT.

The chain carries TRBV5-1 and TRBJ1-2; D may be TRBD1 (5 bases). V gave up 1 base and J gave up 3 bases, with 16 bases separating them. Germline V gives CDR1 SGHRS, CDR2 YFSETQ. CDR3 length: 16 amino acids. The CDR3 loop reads CASSLQARGRDYGYTF. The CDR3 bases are TGCGCCAGCAGCTTGCAGGCCAGAGGCAGGGACTATGGCTACACCTTC.

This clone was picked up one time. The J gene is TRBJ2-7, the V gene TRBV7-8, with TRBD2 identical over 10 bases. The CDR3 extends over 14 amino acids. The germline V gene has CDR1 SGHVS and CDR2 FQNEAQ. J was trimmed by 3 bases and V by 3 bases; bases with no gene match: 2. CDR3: CASSFGTSDYEQYF. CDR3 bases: TGTGCCAGCAGCTTCGGGACTAGCGACTACGAGCAGTACTTC.